These 13 T cell receptor beta chains originate from one sample sequenced in a study of regulatory T cells in long-lasting Graves disease. Libraries of TCR beta came from iRepertoire HTBI primers plus Arm-PCR of CDR3 regions. TCRdb independently ran MiXCR on the multiplex PCR reads; one entry per CDR3 protein. The top ten clones hold about a quarter of a sample with 400,000 to 450,000 distinct CDR3 sequences, about a quarter of them seen once. Stated time point: persistent/refractory GD, antithyroid drugs over 5 years with positive TRAb. The TCR library was made from RNA that had been extracted from PBMCs in TRIzol. The material sequenced was peripheral blood mononuclear cells (PBMCs), taken when the disease was refractory, from a patient treated with antithyroid drugs. Source of these receptors: a female donor with Graves disease.

This clonotype was counted many times. The chain recombines TRBV2 with TRBJ1-5; TRBD1 matches 7 bases. The CDR3 contains 16 residues. The trim removed 6 bases at V and 5 bases at J, leaving 13 bases unmatched. The germline CDR1 and CDR2 sequences are SNHLY and FYNNEI. The CDR3 region has the DNA TGTGCCAGCAGCCACCCTGGACAGGCCAAGGATCAGCCCCAGCATTTT. This codes for CASSHPGQAKDQPQHF. Looking up the rest from reference TRBV2 and TRBJ1-5 gives the full variable domain: EPEVTQTPSHQVTQMGQEVILRCVPISNHLYFYWYRQILGQKVEFLVSFYNNEISEKSEIFDDQFSVERPDGSNFTLKIRSTKLEDSAMYFCASSHPGQAKDQPQHFGDGTRLSIL.

The chain is built from TRBV29-1 and TRBJ2-2, with 11 bases matching TRBD1. The germline CDR1 and CDR2 sequences are SQVTM and ANQGSEA. Losses at the gene ends were 6 bases for V and 1 base for J; bases not matched to a gene: 10. The CDR3 has 17 residues. The CDR3 nucleotides are TGCAGCGTACGAGACACCGGGACAGGGGGGAACACCGGGGAGCTGTTTTTT. Translated, it gives CSVRDTGTGGNTGELFF.

The chain carries TRBV3-1 and TRBJ1-1, with 9 positions matching TRBD1. The CDR3 runs to 14 residues. Per germline, CDR1 LGHDT and CDR2 YNNKEL (reference sequence). With V trimmed by 1 base and J by 7 bases, 4 bases remained unmatched. The CDR3 DNA follows: TGTGCCAGCAGCCAAGCGAAGGGACAGGGTGAAGCTTTCTTT. As protein: CASSQAKGQGEAFF. The variable domain in full, completed from reference TRBV3-1 and TRBJ1-1, reads DTAVSQTPKYLVTQMGNDKSIKCEQNLGHDTMYWYKQDSKKFLKIMFSYNNKELIINETVPNRFSPKSPDKAHLNLHINSLELGDSAVYFCASSQAKGQGEAFFGQGTRLTVV.

This clonotype came up a few times. This chain joins TRBV7-2 and TRBJ1-4; 10 nucleotides line up with TRBD1. The CDR3 has 15 residues. Per the germline V gene, CDR1 is SGHTA and CDR2 is FQGNSA. Trimming took 4 bases from V and 7 from J; bases not matched to a gene: 6. The DNA of the CDR3 is TGTGCCAGCAGCTCGAGACAGGGGGCGCTTGAAAAACTGTTTTTT. Its translation is CASSSRQGALEKLFF.

This clonotype was picked up one time. This chain links TRBV6-2 or TRBV6-3 with TRBJ1-2; possibly TRBD1 for D (6 bases). Germline lookup yields CDR1 MNHEY and CDR2 SVGEGT. The CDR3 has 15 residues. Trimming removed 4 bases at V and 2 bases at J, with 14 bases between. CDR3 in amino acids: CASSSNLDRNYGYTF. Here the CDR3 DNA reads TGTGCCAGCAGTTCCAATCTCGACAGGAACTATGGCTACACCTTC.

This clonotype was seen at least ten times. This chain connects TRBV7-9 to TRBJ1-2; 7 nucleotides agree with TRBD1. The germline V gene encodes CDR1 SEHNR and CDR2 FQNEAQ (reference sequence). This CDR3 spans 14 amino acids. V gave up 4 bases and J gave up 4 bases; unmatched junction bases: 6. The CDR3 sequence is CASSSDRAAYGYTF. DNA of the CDR3: TGTGCCAGCAGCTCTGACAGGGCGGCCTATGGCTACACCTTC.

The chain combines TRBV28 with TRBJ2-3; 8 nucleotides match TRBD1. The germline V gene encodes CDR1 MDHEN and CDR2 SYDVKM. The CDR3 runs 13 residues. J gave up 2 bases and V 11 bases, and 6 bases lay outside the gene matches. CDR3 bases: TGTGCCGGCACAGGGGGTGACACAGATACGCAGTATTTT. Translation gives CAGTGGDTDTQYF.

V gene TRBV10-3 combines with J gene TRBJ1-1; 7 nucleotides match TRBD1. CDR3 length: 14 amino acids. Germline values: CDR1 ENHRY, CDR2 SYGVKD. With V trimmed by 7 bases and J by 2 bases, 7 bases remained unmatched. CDR3 in DNA: TGTGCCATCAAATCGGGACAGAGAAACACTGAAGCTTTCTTT. This gives the protein CAIKSGQRNTEAFF.

The chain links TRBV10-3 to TRBJ1-6; no reliable D call. With 2 bases removed from V and 9 bases from J, the gap between germline ends came to 17 bases. The germline V gene encodes CDR1 ENHRY and CDR2 SYGVKD. The CDR3 has 16 residues. The CDR3 reads CAISESPHRAISPLHF. CDR3 in DNA: TGTGCCATCAGTGAGAGTCCCCATAGGGCAATTTCACCCCTCCACTTT.

In its sample, this clonotype was seen many times. The V call is TRBV29-1, the J call TRBJ2-5, with 7 bases lining up with TRBD1. V shed 6 bases, J shed 2 bases, and the junction held 18 bases outside the gene matches. The CDR3 is 17 amino acids. The germline V gene encodes CDR1 SQVTM and CDR2 ANQGSEA. CDR3 bases: TGCAGCGTCGCTGGCAGAGCGAACGGACAGGAACAAGAGACCCAGTACTTC. Its translation: CSVAGRANGQEQETQYF.

The chain links TRBV15 to TRBJ1-1; TRBD1 is a possible D gene (6 bases). This CDR3 is built from 15 residues. V gave up 3 bases and J gave up 0 bases, with 11 bases separating them. The germline gives CDR1 LNHNV, CDR2 YYDKDF (reference sequence). This CDR3 is CATSRSGGMNTEAFF. For the CDR3, the DNA is TGTGCCACCAGCAGGTCCGGGGGCATGAACACTGAAGCTTTCTTT.

J is TRBJ2-1 and V is TRBV12-3 or TRBV12-4; perhaps TRBD2 as D (6 bases). CDR3 length: 15 residues. Trimming took off 5 bases at V and 6 bases at J, with 17 bases between the two ends. This CDR3 is CASSPRRGTGNEQFF. Here the CDR3 DNA reads TGTGCCAGCAGTCCCAGGAGGGGAACCGGCAATGAGCAGTTCTTC.

Turning to this clonotype: The conserved final phenylalanine or tryptophan is absent from the CDR3, which likely points to a read error. The chain has TRBV20-1 and TRBJ1-1, with D possibly TRBD1 on 5 matching bases. The CDR3 sequence is 12 residues long. The germline CDR1 and CDR2 sequences are DFQATT and SNEGSKA (reference sequence). V was shortened by 3 bases and J by 4 bases, with 9 bases between the two germline ends. This chain's CDR3 is CSASGGTTEAFL. The CDR3 DNA reads TGCAGTGCTAGTGGGGGGACCACTGAAGCTTTCCTT.